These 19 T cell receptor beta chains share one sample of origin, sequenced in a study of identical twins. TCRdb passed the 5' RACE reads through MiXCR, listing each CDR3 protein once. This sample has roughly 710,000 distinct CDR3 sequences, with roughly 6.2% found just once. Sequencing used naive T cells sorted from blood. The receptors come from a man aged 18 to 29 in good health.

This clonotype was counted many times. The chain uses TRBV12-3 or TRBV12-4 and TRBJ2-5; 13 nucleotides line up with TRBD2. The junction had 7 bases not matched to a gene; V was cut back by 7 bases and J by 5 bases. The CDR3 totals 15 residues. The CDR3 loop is CASTGLAGALETQYF. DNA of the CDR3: TGTGCCAGCACCGGACTAGCGGGAGCATTGGAGACCCAGTACTTC.

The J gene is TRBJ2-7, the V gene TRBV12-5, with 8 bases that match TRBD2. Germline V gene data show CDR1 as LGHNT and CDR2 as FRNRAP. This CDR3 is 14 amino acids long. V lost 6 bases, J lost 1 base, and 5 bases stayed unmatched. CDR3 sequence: CASGAGGGSYEQYF. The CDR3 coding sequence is TGTGCTAGTGGGGCGGGGGGCGGTTCCTACGAGCAGTACTTC.

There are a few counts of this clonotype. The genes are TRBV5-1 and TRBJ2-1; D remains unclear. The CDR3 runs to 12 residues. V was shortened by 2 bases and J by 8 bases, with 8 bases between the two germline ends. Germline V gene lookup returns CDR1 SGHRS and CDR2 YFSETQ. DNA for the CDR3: TGCGCCAGCAGCTTCCGAAGCGATGAGCAGTTCTTC. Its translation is CASSFRSDEQFF.

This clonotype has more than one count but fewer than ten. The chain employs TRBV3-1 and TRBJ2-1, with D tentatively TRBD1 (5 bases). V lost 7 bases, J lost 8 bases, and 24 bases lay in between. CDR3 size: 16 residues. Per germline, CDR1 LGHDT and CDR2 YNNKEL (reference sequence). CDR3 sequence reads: CASNSLLRGNGDEQFF. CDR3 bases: TGTGCCAGCAACTCCCTACTTAGGGGAAATGGCGATGAGCAGTTCTTC.

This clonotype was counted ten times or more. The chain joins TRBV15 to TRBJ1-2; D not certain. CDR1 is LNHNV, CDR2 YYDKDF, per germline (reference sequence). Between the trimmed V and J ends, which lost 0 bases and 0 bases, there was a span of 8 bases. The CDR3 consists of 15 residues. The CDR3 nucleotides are TGTGCCACCAGCAGAGACCGGAGGCCTAACTATGGCTACACCTTC. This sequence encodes CATSRDRRPNYGYTF.

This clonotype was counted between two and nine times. The DNA of the CDR3 is TGCAGTGCTAAAGAGTCTAGCACAGATACGCAGTATTTT. This codes for CSAKESSTDTQYF. The chain links TRBV20-1 to TRBJ2-3; D is unclear. Trimming removed 4 bases from V and 0 bases from J, with 8 bases in between. Germline assignment: CDR1 DFQATT and CDR2 SNEGSKA (reference sequence). CDR3 size: 13 residues.

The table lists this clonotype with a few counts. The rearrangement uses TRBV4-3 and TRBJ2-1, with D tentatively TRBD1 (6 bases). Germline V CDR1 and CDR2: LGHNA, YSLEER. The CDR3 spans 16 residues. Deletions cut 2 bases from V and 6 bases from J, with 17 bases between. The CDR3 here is CASSQSLDTGINEQFF. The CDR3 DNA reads TGCGCCAGCAGCCAATCCCTCGATACAGGGATCAATGAGCAGTTCTTC.

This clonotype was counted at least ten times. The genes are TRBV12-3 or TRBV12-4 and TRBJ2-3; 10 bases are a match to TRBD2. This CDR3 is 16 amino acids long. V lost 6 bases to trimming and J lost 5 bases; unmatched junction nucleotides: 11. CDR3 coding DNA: TGTGCCAGCAGCCCCGCCCTACTAGCGGGAAAAGATACGCAGTATTTT. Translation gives CASSPALLAGKDTQYF.

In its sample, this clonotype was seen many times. CDR3 region: CSARDGTGGNIQYF. CDR3 coding DNA: TGCAGTGCTAGAGACGGGACAGGGGGGAACATTCAGTACTTC. The chain is built from TRBV20-1 and TRBJ2-4; 11 bases are shared with TRBD1. CDR3 length equals 14 residues. The trim removed 0 bases at V and 7 bases at J, leaving 2 bases unmatched. Germline V CDR1 and CDR2: DFQATT, SNEGSKA (reference sequence).

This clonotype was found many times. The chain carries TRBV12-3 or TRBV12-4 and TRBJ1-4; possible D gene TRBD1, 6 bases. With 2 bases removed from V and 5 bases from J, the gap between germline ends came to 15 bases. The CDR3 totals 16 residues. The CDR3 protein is CASSLWLAGVNEKLFF. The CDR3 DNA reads TGTGCCAGCAGTTTATGGTTGGCAGGGGTAAATGAAAAACTGTTTTTT.

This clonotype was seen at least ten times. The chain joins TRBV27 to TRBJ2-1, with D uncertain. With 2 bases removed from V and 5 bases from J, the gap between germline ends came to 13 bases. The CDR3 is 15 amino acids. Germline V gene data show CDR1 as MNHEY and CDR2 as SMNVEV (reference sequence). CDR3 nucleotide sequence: TGTGCCAGCAGTTTAGTAGCTGGCAGAAACAATGAGCAGTTCTTC. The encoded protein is CASSLVAGRNNEQFF.

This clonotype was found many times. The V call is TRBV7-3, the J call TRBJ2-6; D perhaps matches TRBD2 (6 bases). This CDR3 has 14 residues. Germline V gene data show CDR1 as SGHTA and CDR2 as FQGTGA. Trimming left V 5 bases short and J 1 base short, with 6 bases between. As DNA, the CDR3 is TGTGCCAGCAGCCGGGGGTCTGGGGCCAACGTCCTGACTTTC. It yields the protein CASSRGSGANVLTF.

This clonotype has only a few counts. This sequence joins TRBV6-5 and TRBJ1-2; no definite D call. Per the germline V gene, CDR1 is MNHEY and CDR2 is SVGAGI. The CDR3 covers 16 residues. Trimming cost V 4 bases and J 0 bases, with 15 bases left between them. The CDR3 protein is CASSSLTDPANYGYTF. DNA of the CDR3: TGTGCCAGCAGTTCCCTAACGGACCCGGCTAACTATGGCTACACCTTC.

The CDR3 region is CASSPTTSAYNEQFF. In DNA, the CDR3 is TGTGCCAGCAGCCCGACCACTAGCGCCTACAATGAGCAGTTCTTC. The rearrangement uses TRBV6-1 and TRBJ2-1; 7 nucleotides line up with TRBD2. Germline CDR1 reads MNHNS; CDR2 reads SASEGT. The trim removed 6 bases at V and 2 bases at J, leaving 7 bases unmatched. This CDR3 has 15 amino acids.

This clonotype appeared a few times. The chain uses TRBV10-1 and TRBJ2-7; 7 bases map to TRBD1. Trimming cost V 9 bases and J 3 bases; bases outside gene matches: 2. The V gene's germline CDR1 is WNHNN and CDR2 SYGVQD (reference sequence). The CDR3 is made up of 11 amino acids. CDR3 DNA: TGCGCCAGGGGACAGAACTACGAGCAGTACTTC. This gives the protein CARGQNYEQYF.

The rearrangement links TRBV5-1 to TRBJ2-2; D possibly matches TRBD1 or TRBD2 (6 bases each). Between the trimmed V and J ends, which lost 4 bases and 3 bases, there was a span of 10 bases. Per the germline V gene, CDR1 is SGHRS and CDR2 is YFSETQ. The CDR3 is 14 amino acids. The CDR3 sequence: CASSGGGDTGELFF. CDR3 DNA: TGCGCCAGCAGCGGGGGCGGGGACACCGGGGAGCTGTTTTTT.

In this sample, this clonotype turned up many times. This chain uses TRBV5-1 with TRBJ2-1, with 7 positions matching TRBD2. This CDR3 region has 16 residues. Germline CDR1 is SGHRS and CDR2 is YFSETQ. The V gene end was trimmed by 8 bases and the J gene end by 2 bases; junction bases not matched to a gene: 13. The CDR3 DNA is TGCGCCAGTAGTCTTAGGAGGGAGGGCCCCTACAATGAGCAGTTCTTC. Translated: CASSLRREGPYNEQFF.

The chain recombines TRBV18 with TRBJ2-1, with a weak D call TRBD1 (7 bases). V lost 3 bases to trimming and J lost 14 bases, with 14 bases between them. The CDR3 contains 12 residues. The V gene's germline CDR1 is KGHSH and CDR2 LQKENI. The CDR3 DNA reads TGTGCCAGCTCACCTATGGAGGGGGCGGAGTTCTTC. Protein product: CASSPMEGAEFF.

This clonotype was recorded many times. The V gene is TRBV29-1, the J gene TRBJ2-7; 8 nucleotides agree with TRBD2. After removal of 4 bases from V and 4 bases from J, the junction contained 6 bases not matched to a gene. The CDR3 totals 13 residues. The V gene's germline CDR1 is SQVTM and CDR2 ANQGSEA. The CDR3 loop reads CSVAPPGGYEQYF. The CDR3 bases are TGCAGCGTTGCACCACCGGGGGGGTACGAGCAGTACTTC.